This TCR beta chain was recorded in a study of T cell responses to AZD1222 COVID-19 vaccine (dated by TCRdb to about 2021). Study-wide context: AZD1222 recipients given second doses at about 4 weeks or at about 12 weeks were pooled, since spike-specific TCR depth and breadth were not found to differ between the two schedules. A total of 240 or so trial participants underwent TCR sequencing, of whom under 220 had received two doses of AZD1222 and some 25 had received two doses of the MenACWY control vaccine. Trial participants were enrolled by age into 18-55, 56-69 and 70-plus year subgroups, with 148, 28 and 57 TCR-sequenced participants respectively.

Study-wide findings and limitations: After two AZD1222 doses, both the breadth and the depth of spike-specific TCRs were significantly higher than at day 0 and than in MenACWY recipients. Conclusions about previously exposed vaccinees were limited because only 5 or 6 AZD1222 recipients were SARS-CoV-2 seropositive at baseline. The vaccine-associated CD4 TCRs covered the entire spike protein, and the dominant responses fell in regions 160-218 and 743-854. The 56-69-year group was small, and its depth increase did not reach significance, likely because of low power. Nearly half of unique spike-specific TCRs reportedly recognized epitopes outside regions mutated in the B.1.351 and B.1.1.7 variants. Because no day 14 peak-response samples were available, repertoires were characterized only after the peak T cell response. Participants were mostly white British, with more females than males. The authors suggested clonal diversity may have been underestimated.

The CDR3 regions of human TCRbeta chains were analyzed by immunosequencing. The study's processing was this. TCRs in the repertoires were matched against a reference library of SARS-CoV-2-specific TCRs that had been generated with the MIRA antigen-specificity platform. Breadth was defined as the fraction of unique TCRs that were SARS-CoV-2-associated, and depth was defined as the fraction of total T cells that were SARS-CoV-2-associated. Using the MIRA data, every spike-specific TCR was mapped to the spike region that the TCR reacted to and assigned to either a CD4 or a CD8 class. Log10-transformed breadth and depth values were compared by one-way ANOVA with Sidak's multiple comparisons tests. The immuneACCESS repertoire file appears here via TCRdb, limited to in-frame rearrangements. These files lack a portion of the clones; in checked studies, under half of the deficit traces to unresolved V genes, and the cause of the others is not known. That table is the source of V, J and clone size, and D and trimming were worked out from the DNA. This sample gives around 150,000 clones in total; about 91% of them show up just once. The ten biggest clones cover roughly 2% of the sample.

In the case of this clone: What this receptor recognizes is not known. Base qualities are missing; no much larger clone stands one base away.

Inclusive of the bounding cysteine and phenylalanine, the CDR3 is 13 residues long. Only the CDR3 region is kept as DNA, spanning 39 bases read in frame from base 1. According to the germline V gene, CDR1 reads SGHRS and CDR2 reads YFSETQ. Trimming at the junction amounts to 0 bases on V and 8 bases on J, and the germline ends lie 8 bases apart. The time point label, as the study defines it: baseline before first vaccination. Samples from vaccinated people were obtained from the UK trials COV001 and COV002, which included a single-blind randomized controlled phase 2/3 trial of AZD1222 (ChAdOx1 nCoV-19) in healthy adults. For TCRbeta chain sequencing, PBMC samples were collected from trial participants at day 0 and at day 28 after the second dose.

The sample was peripheral blood, taken on day 0 of AZD1222 vaccination. The sequence is built from TRBV5-1 and TRBJ1-4, with no D gene named confidently. The receptor was isolated from an adult in good health. The sequence in DNA is TGCGCCAGCAGCTTGGTAGAGGAGGAAAAACTGTTTTTT. The encoded protein is CASSLVEEEKLFF.